The rows below give T cell receptor beta chains drawn from one sample of a study of blood T cell repertoires in COVID-19. Generated by immunoSEQ multiplex PCR, the TCRdb table keeps only in-frame clones and is missing some. The sample lists 200,000 to 250,000 clones, roughly 89% seen once, with 10% in the top ten. Sequencing input: PBMCs or T cells enriched from blood (not recorded which). All receptors come from a man aged 18 to 29 with acute COVID-19. Both conserved end residues are part of each CDR3. The D gene is left open where the match is weak. Some rows mark clone size as missing; the rest say once, few, many or name a class of expanded clone.

j_call,v_call,d_call,clone_size,cdr3_nt,cdr3_aa
TRBJ2-1,TRBV6-5,-,-,TGTGCCAGCAGCCGGAAGGGGACTGAGGGGGCCGAGCAGTTCTTC,CASSRKGTEGAEQFF
TRBJ1-1,TRBV18,TRBD1,-,TGTGCCAGCTCACCAGAAACAGGGGGAATGAACACTGAAGCTTTCTTT,CASSPETGGMNTEAFF
TRBJ2-7,TRBV28,-,-,TGTGCCAGCAGTTTGACGGCGGGGCTATACGAGCAGTACTTC,CASSLTAGLYEQYF
TRBJ1-5,TRBV7-2,-,-,TGTGCCAGCAGCTTTCAGGGAAGTAGCAATCAGCCCCAGCATTTT,CASSFQGSSNQPQHF
TRBJ2-3,TRBV27,TRBD2,-,TGTGCCAGCAGTTACCCAATAGCGGGAGGGCCTGGAGATACGCAGTATTTT,CASSYPIAGGPGDTQYF
TRBJ1-2,TRBV14,-,-,TGTGCCAGCAGCTTGGGGACACTATATGGCTACACCTTC,CASSLGTLYGYTF
TRBJ2-7,TRBV6-2/TRBV6-3,TRBD1,-,TGTGCCAGCAGTTATGGGGACAGGGGGCCCTCCCTAAGCTCCTACGAGCAGTACTTC,CASSYGDRGPSLSSYEQYF
TRBJ2-7,TRBV28,TRBD1,-,TGTGCCAGCCAACAGGGGGCTGAGGAGCAGTACTTC,CASQQGAEEQYF
TRBJ2-1,TRBV5-4,TRBD2,once,TGTGCCAGCAGCTTGGGGACTAGCGTATACAATGAGCAGTTCTTC,CASSLGTSVYNEQFF
TRBJ2-1,TRBV10-2,-,-,TGCGCCAGCAGTGAGGGCACAACTCGTAGCGTGCAGTTCTTC,CASSEGTTRSVQFF
TRBJ1-1,TRBV28,-,-,TGTGCCAGCGGACAGATGAACACTGAAGCTTTCTTT,CASGQMNTEAFF
TRBJ2-7,TRBV4-2,-,-,TGTGCCAGCAGCCAAGAGAGTAGCGGCTCCTACGAGCAGTACTTC,CASSQESSGSYEQYF
TRBJ1-2,TRBV28,TRBD1,-,TGTGCCAGCAGTTTCCCCTCATATAGACAGGGAGTAATTGGAGGCTACACCTTC,CASSFPSYRQGVIGGYTF
TRBJ2-7,TRBV27,-,-,TGTGCCAGCAGTTCCAGGGCCAGCACCTACGAGCAGTACTTC,CASSSRASTYEQYF
TRBJ2-7,TRBV29-1,TRBD1,-,TGCAGCGTGGGGGACAGGAGAGCCTACGAGCAGTACTTC,CSVGDRRAYEQYF
TRBJ1-1,TRBV11-3,-,-,TGTGCCGGCGGGATAGTGTCCTCGGGGGACACTGAAGCTTTCTTT,CAGGIVSSGDTEAFF
TRBJ1-6,TRBV7-2,-,once,TGTGCCAGCAGCTTAGGAGCCCAGGGGAATTCACCCCTCCACTTT,CASSLGAQGNSPLHF
TRBJ1-2,TRBV7-8,TRBD1,-,TGTGCCAGCAGCAGCGCCGGGACAGGGATGCGAGGCTACACCTTC,CASSSAGTGMRGYTF